This T cell receptor beta chain was sequenced during a study of a mutant IDH1 vaccine in newly diagnosed glioma. Worth noting for this clone: Its antigen is not known.

CDR1 and CDR2 (germline): MNHEY, SVGAGI. This CDR3 is built from 13 residues. Trimming stripped 8 bases from V and 5 bases from J, with 16 bases between. Clones were sequenced by immunoSEQ multiplex PCR, and TCRdb holds only the in-frame ones, with some missing. The sample lists about 50,000 clones, around 84% occurring once. Time point denoted: week 47, end of study. Every single dose of the vaccine, 300 ug of mutant IDH1 20-mer peptide, came with topical imiquimod. The chain combines TRBV6-5 with TRBJ2-7, with D maybe TRBD1 (5 bases). The clonotype originates from a woman aged 25 to 39 with glioma. Some clones in this sample may be carry-over from other donors' samples. The material sequenced was PBMCs, taken from a glioma patient whose treatment included an IDH1 peptide vaccine. CDR3: CASRVGAENEQYF. CDR3 coding DNA: TGTGCCAGCCGAGTTGGGGCCGAGAACGAGCAGTACTTC.